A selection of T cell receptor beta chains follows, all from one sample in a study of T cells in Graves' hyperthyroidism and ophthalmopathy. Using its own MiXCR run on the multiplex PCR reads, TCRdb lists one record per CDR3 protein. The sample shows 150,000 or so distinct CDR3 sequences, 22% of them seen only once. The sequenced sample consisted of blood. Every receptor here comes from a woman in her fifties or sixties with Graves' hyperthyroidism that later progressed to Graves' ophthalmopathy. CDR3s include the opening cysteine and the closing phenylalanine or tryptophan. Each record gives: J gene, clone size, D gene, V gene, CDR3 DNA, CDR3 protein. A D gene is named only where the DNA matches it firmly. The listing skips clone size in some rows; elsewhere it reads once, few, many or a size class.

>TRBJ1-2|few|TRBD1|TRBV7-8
TGTGCCAGCAGTTCTCGACAGGGGTTCTATGGCTACACCTTC
CASSSRQGFYGYTF
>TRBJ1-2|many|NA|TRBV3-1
TGTGCCAGCAGCCCGACGCCGAACTATGGCTACACCTTC
CASSPTPNYGYTF
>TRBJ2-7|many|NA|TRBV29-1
TGCAGCGTTAAATTACAGGGCTACGAGCAGTACTTC
CSVKLQGYEQYF
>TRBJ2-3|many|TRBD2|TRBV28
TGTGCCAGCGACGCTAGCGGGAGCTCAGATACGCAGTATTTT
CASDASGSSDTQYF
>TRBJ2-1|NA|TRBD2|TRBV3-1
TGTGCCAGCAGTCCTAGCGGGAGGGAGCAGTTCTTC
CASSPSGREQFF
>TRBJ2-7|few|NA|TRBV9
TGTGCCAGCAGCGTAGGCCAGGGGACCCCCTACGAGCAGTACTTC
CASSVGQGTPYEQYF
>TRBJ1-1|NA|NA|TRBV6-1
TGTGCCAGCAGTAGAAAGACAGGCGGTTGGACTGAAGCTTTCTTT
CASSRKTGGWTEAFF
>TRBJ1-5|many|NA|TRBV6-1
TGTGCCAGCAGTCCGGATGTTGTAGGGGGCAATCAGCCCCAGCATTTT
CASSPDVVGGNQPQHF
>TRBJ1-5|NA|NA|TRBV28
TGTGCCAGCAGATCATTTAGCAATCAGCCCCAGCATTTT
CASRSFSNQPQHF
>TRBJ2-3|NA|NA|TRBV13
TGTGCCAGCACCGTGAGCGGCAGAAGCACAGATACGCAGTATTTT
CASTVSGRSTDTQYF
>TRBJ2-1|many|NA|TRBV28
TGTGCCAGCAGCCTTCCCCGGGACCTCCGTGACAATGAGCAGTTCTTC
CASSLPRDLRDNEQFF
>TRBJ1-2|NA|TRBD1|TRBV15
TGTGCCACCAGCAGGACAGGGGGCGGGAGAGGCTACACCTTC
CATSRTGGGRGYTF
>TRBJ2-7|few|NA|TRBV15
TGTGCCACCAGCAAGAGGGGGAGTGTCGACGAGCAGTACTTC
CATSKRGSVDEQYF
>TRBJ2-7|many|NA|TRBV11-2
TGTGCCAGCAGCTTAGAGGGGGCCCACGAGCAGTACTTC
CASSLEGAHEQYF
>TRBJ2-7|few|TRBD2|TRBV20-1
TGCAGTGCCCTCGGGGGGGATCTAGCGGGAGTCTCCTACGAGCAGTACTTC
CSALGGDLAGVSYEQYF
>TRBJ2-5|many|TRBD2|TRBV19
TGTGCCAGTAGTATATCTAGCGGGAGGAGGGAGACCCAGTACTTC
CASSISSGRRETQYF
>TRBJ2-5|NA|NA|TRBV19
TGTGCCAGTAGTATAACCCGGCAAGAGACCCAGTACTTC
CASSITRQETQYF
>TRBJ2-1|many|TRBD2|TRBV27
TGTGCCAGCAGAGAGGGACTAGCGGGGTCTACCAATGAGCAGTTCTTC
CASREGLAGSTNEQFF
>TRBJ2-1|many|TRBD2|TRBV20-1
TGCAGTGCTATCCTAGCGGGAGGGCGGGTTGAGCAGTTCTTC
CSAILAGGRVEQFF
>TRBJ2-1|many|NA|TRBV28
TGTGCCAGCAGTTCCCGGGAAAATAGGCTTTACAATGAGCAGTTCTTC
CASSSRENRLYNEQFF
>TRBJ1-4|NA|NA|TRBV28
TGTGCCAGCAGTTTAGTGTCAACGGCAATCCAAAAACTGTTTTTT
CASSLVSTAIQKLFF
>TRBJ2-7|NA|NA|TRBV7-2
TGTGCCAGCAGCTTAGGGGGGACTCTTACCTACGAGCAGTACTTC
CASSLGGTLTYEQYF
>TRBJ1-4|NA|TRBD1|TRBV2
TGTGCCAGCATCCCCGGGACAGGAGAAAAACTGTTTTTT
CASIPGTGEKLFF
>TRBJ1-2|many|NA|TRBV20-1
TGCAGTGCCAGACTCGATGCAGGCAGAAGCTACACCTTC
CSARLDAGRSYTF
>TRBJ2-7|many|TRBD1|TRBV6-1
TGTGCCAGCAGTTACGCGGGACAGGGGAACTACGAGCAGTACTTC
CASSYAGQGNYEQYF
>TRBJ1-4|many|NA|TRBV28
TGTGCCAGCAGTTTATCGGGGGGCGCAACTAAAAAACTGTTTTTT
CASSLSGGATKKLFF
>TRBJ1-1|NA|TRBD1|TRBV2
TGTGCCGACAGCGTTAGGGGGCAGAACACTGAAGCTTTCTTT
CADSVRGQNTEAFF
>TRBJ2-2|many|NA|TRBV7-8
TGTGCCAGCAAGGGACGGGGACGCCTTATGGGGCTGTTTTTT
CASKGRGRLMGLFF
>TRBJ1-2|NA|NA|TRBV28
TGTGCCAGCAGCTTAAGGCAATTCGGGGCAGGGTTCAATGGCTACACCTTC
CASSLRQFGAGFNGYTF
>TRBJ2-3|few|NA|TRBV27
TGTGCCAGCAGTTCGGCAGGGCCCACAGATACGCAGTATTTT
CASSSAGPTDTQYF
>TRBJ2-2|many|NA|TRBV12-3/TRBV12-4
TGTGCCAGCAGTTTCCCGACAGCCTCGAACACCGGGGAGCTGTTTTTT
CASSFPTASNTGELFF
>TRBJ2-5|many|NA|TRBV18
TGTGCCAGCTCACCCCTTGTGTCGCAGAGCCCACAAGAGACCCAGTACTTC
CASSPLVSQSPQETQYF
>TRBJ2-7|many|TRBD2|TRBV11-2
TGTGCCAGCAGCTTAGCTGCGCTAGCGGGCGGGGAGCAGTACTTC
CASSLAALAGGEQYF
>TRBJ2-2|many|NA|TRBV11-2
TGTGCCAGCAGCTTCTTCGGGAGACGGACCGGGGAGCTGTTTTTT
CASSFFGRRTGELFF
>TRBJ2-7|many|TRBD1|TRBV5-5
TGTGCCAGCAGCCTAGGACAGGGGGGCGAGCAGTACTTC
CASSLGQGGEQYF
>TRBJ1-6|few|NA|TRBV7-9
TGTGCCAGCAGCCTCGGGACTAATTCACCCCTCCACTTT
CASSLGTNSPLHF
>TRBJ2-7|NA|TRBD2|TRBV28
TGTGCCAGCAGTTTAGCGGCTAGCGGGGCATACTACGAGCAGTACTTC
CASSLAASGAYYEQYF
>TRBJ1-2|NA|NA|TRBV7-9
TGTGCCAGCAGCCCCGGACCGAGGGATGGCTACACCTTC
CASSPGPRDGYTF
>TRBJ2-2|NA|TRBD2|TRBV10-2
TGCGCCACGAATAGCGGGGGTGGGACCGGGGAGCTGTTTTTT
CATNSGGGTGELFF
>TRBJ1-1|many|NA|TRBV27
TGTGCCAGCAGTTTAAGGGGGACCTCCCACACTGAAGCTTTCTTT
CASSLRGTSHTEAFF
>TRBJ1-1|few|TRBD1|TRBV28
TGTGCCAGCAGCCACCTCGGACAGGGGGCCAGGAACACTGAAGCTTTCTTT
CASSHLGQGARNTEAFF
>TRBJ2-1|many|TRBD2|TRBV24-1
TGTGCCACCAGTGATGGCGGGAGCGCCTACAATGAGCAGTTCTTC
CATSDGGSAYNEQFF
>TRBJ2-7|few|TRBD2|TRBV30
TGTGCCTGGGACCTGGGGAGCGGGAGCCACGAGCAGTACTTC
CAWDLGSGSHEQYF
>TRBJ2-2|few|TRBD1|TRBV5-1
TGCGCCAGCAGCCTGGACAGGGTCGCCGGGGAGCTGTTTTTT
CASSLDRVAGELFF
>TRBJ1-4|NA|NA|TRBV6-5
TGTGCCAGCAGTTACTCCGGCGGGTCGAATGAAAAACTGTTTTTT
CASSYSGGSNEKLFF
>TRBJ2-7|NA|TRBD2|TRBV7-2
TGTGCCAGCAGCAACACCGGGACTAGCGGTTACGAGCAGTACTTC
CASSNTGTSGYEQYF
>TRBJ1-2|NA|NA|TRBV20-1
TGCAGTGCTAGCAGGGATGGCTACACCTTC
CSASRDGYTF
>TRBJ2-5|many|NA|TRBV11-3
TGTGCCAGCAGCTCCCCCCGGACCCAGTACTTC
CASSSPRTQYF
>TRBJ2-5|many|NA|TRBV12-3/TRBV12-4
TGTGCCAGCAGTTCCCAGGGTTTCGGAGAGACCCAGTACTTC
CASSSQGFGETQYF